This TCR beta chain was observed in a study of OX40 agonist ivuxolimab in advanced cancers. Across the study: Cancers in dose escalation were hepatocellular, melanoma, renal cell and head and neck. Study findings and constraints: At 0.1 to 3.0 mg/kg, CD4+ and CD8+ blood T cells expanded clonally by week 6. The antigen specificity of the peripheral T cells (those that were expanded) was not determined.

This table comes from immunoSEQ multiplex PCR, and its TCRdb copy is limited to in-frame clones, with some not included. Here the sample spans fewer than 20,000 clones, about four fifths being singletons. Points on this clone: Antigen unknown.

This material consisted of CD4+ or CD8+ T cells sorted from blood, taken in a trial of the OX40 agonist ivuxolimab. This clonotype originated in an adult with an advanced solid tumor such as melanoma, head and neck, liver or kidney cancer.

The CDR3 bases are TGCAGCGTTGATGGAGGGTCTAACTATGGCTACACCTTC. This gives the protein CSVDGGSNYGYTF. The rearrangement joins TRBV29-1 to TRBJ1-2; D is ambiguous. Germline V lookup: CDR1 SQVTM, CDR2 ANQGSEA. Trimming took off 3 bases at V and 0 bases at J, with 8 bases between the two ends. This CDR3 region has 13 residues.